The clone carrying this TCR beta chain came up many times. Its target is not known. Trimming took 5 bases from V and 8 from J; bases not matched to a gene: 13. The germline V gene has CDR1 SGHTA and CDR2 FQGNSA. The CDR3 loop spans 16 amino acids. The data belong to a study of beta chain features in type 1 diabetes. Expressed TCRB transcripts were sequenced because the isolated RNA had all been reverse transcribed beforehand. Assay: immunoSEQ multiplex PCR; the TCRdb copy retains only in-frame clones and omits some. The table lists 300,000 to 450,000 clones, around a tenth of them singletons. General study results and limits: Fewer junction insertions and more nucleotide deletions appeared in type 1 diabetes patients. Shorter TCRB CDR3s, moderately but significantly so, were found in Type 1 diabetes patients in all four CD4+ subsets.

The chain uses TRBV7-2 and TRBJ2-1; 9 bases align to TRBD2. The clonotype originates from a young man with type 1 diabetes. Source material: central memory CD4+ T cells from blood. This CDR3 is CASSPSGGRGLDEQFF. The DNA of the CDR3 is TGTGCCAGCAGCCCCTCGGGCGGGAGGGGGTTGGATGAGCAGTTCTTC. Full variable domain (outside the CDR3, taken from reference TRBV7-2 and TRBJ2-1): GAGVSQSPSNKVTEKGKDVELRCDPISGHTALYWYRQSLGQGLEFLIYFQGNSAPDKSGLPSDRFSAERTGGSVSTLTIQRTQQEDSAVYLCASSPSGGRGLDEQFFGPGTRLTVL.